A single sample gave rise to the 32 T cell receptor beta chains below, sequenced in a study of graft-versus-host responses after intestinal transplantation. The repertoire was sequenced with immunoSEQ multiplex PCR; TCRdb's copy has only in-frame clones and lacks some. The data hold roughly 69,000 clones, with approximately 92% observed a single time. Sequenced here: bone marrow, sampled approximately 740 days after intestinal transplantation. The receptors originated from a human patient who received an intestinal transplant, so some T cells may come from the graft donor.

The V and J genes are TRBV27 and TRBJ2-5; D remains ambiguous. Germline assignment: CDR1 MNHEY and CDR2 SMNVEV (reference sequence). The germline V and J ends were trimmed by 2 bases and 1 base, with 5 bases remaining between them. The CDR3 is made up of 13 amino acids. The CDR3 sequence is CASSLGRQETQYF. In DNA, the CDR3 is TGTGCCAGCAGTTTAGGGCGCCAAGAGACCCAGTACTTC.

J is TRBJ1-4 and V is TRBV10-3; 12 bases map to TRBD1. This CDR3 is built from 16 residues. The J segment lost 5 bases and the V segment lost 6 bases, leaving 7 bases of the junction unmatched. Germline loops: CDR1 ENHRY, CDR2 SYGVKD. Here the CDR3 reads CAISPGTGGRNEKLFF. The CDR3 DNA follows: TGTGCCATCAGCCCCGGGACAGGGGGCCGGAATGAAAAACTGTTTTTT.

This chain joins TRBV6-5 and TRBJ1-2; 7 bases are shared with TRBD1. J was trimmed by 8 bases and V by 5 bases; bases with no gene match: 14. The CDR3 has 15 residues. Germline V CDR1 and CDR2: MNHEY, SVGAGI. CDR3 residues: CASSLESTGAGGYTF. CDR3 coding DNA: TGTGCCAGCAGTCTCGAAAGTACAGGGGCGGGCGGCTACACCTTC.

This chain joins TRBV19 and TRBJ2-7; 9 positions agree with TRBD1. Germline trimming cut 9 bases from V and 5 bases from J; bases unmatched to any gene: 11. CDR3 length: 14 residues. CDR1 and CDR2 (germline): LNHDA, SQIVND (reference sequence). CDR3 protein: CASSPGTGLHEQYF. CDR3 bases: TGTGCCAGCTCACCCGGGACAGGGCTCCACGAGCAGTACTTC.

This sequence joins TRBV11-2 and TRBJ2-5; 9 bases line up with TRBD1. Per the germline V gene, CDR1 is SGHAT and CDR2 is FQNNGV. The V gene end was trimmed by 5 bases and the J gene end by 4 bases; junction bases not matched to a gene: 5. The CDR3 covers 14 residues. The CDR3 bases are TGTGCCAGCAGCGTACAGGGGGCTCGAGAGACCCAGTACTTC. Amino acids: CASSVQGARETQYF. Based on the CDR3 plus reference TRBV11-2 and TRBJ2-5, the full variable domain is EAGVAQSPRYKIIEKRQSVAFWCNPISGHATLYWYQQILGQGPKLLIQFQNNGVVDDSQLPKDRFSAERLKGVDSTLKIQPAKLEDSAVYLCASSVQGARETQYFGPGTRLLVL.

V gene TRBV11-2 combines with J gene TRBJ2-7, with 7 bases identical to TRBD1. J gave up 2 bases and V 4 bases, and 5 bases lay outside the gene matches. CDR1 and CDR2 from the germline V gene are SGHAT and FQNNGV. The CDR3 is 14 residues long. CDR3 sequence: CASSSQGGPYEQYF. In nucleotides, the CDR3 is TGTGCCAGCAGCTCACAAGGGGGCCCCTACGAGCAGTACTTC.

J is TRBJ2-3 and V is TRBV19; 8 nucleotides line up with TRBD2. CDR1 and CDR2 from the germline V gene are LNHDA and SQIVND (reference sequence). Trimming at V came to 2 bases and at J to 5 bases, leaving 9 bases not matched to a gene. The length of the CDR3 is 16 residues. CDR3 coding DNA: TGTGCCAGTAGTATACGCGGGGGGAGGCTTGAAGATACGCAGTATTTT. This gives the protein CASSIRGGRLEDTQYF.

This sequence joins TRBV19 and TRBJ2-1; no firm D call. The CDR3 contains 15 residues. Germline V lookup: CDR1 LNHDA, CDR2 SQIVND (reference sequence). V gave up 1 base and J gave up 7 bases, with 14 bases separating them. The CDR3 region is CASSIVKTYGNEQFF. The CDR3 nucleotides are TGTGCCAGTAGTATAGTTAAGACTTACGGAAATGAGCAGTTCTTC.

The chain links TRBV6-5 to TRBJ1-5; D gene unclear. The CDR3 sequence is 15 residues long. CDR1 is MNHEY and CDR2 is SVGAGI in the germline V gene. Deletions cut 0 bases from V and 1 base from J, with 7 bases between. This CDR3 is CASSYSRGSNQPQHF. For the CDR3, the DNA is TGTGCCAGCAGTTACTCCCGGGGAAGCAATCAGCCCCAGCATTTT.

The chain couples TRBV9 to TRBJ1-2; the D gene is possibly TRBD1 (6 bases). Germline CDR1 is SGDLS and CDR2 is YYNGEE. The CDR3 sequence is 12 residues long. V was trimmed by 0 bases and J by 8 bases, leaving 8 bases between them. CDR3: CASSVEGGGYTF. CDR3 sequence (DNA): TGTGCCAGCAGCGTAGAGGGGGGAGGCTACACCTTC.

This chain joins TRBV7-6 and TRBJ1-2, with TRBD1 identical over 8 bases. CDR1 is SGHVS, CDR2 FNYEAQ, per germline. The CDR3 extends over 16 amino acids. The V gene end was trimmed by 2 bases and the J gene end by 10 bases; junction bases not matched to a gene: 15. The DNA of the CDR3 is TGTGCCAGCAGCTTATGGCCAGGGGGCGAGGCAAGTGACTACACCTTC. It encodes CASSLWPGGEASDYTF.

CDR3 coding DNA: TGTGCCAGTGCTAAAGGACAGGGCACATGGCACTATGGCTACACCTTC. It encodes CASAKGQGTWHYGYTF. The chain recombines TRBV19 with TRBJ1-2, with 8 positions matching TRBD1. The CDR3 length is 16 residues. From germline, CDR1 is LNHDA and CDR2 SQIVND (reference sequence). V trimming: 8 bases; J trimming: 3 bases; junction bases outside the gene matches: 14. Combining the CDR3 with reference TRBV19 and TRBJ1-2 gives the whole variable domain DGGITQSPKYLFRKEGQNVTLSCEQNLNHDAMYWYRQDPGQGLRLIYYSQIVNDFQKGDIAEGYSVSREKKESFPLTVTSAQKNPTAFYLCASAKGQGTWHYGYTFGSGTRLTVV.

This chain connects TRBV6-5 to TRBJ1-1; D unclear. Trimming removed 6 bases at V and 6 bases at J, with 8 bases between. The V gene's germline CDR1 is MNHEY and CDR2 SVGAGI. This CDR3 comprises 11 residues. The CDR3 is CASRDGPEAFF. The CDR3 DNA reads TGTGCCAGCAGGGACGGCCCTGAAGCTTTCTTT.

CDR3 amino acids: CASSEIQAYEQYF. The CDR3 DNA sequence: TGTGCCAGCAGTGAGATACAGGCCTACGAGCAGTACTTC. The rearrangement links TRBV6-1 to TRBJ2-7; tentative D call: TRBD1 (5 bases). This CDR3 spans 13 amino acids. Looked up from germline, CDR1 is MNHNS and CDR2 is SASEGT. The V gene lost 3 bases and the J gene lost 2 bases, with 8 bases spanning the gap.

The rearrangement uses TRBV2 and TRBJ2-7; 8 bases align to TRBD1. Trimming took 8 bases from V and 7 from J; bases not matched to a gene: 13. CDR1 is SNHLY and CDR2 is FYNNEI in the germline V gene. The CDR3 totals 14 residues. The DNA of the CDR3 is TGTGCCAGCGGTTCTCGAAGGACAGGGTTTGAGCAGTACTTC. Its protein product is CASGSRRTGFEQYF. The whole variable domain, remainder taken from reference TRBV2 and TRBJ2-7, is EPEVTQTPSHQVTQMGQEVILRCVPISNHLYFYWYRQILGQKVEFLVSFYNNEISEKSEIFDDQFSVERPDGSNFTLKIRSTKLEDSAMYFCASGSRRTGFEQYFGPGTRLTVT.

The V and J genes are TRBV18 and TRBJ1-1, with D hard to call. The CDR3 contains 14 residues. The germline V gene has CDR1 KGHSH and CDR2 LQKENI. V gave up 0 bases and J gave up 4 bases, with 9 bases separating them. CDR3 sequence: CASSPPLGLTEAFF. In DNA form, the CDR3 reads TGTGCCAGCTCACCACCCTTAGGCCTCACTGAAGCTTTCTTT. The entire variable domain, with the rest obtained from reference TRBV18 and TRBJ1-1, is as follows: NAGVMQNPRHLVRRRGQEARLRCSPMKGHSHVYWYRQLPEEGLKFMVYLQKENIIDESGMPKERFSAEFPKEGPSILRIQQVVRGDSAAYFCASSPPLGLTEAFFGQGTRLTVV.

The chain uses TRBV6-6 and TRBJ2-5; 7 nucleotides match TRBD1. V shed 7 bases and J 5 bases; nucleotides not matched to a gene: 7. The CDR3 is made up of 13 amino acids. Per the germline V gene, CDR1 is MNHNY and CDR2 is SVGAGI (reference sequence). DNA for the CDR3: TGTGCCAGCACGAGACAGGGCGCGGAGACCCAGTACTTC. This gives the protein CASTRQGAETQYF.

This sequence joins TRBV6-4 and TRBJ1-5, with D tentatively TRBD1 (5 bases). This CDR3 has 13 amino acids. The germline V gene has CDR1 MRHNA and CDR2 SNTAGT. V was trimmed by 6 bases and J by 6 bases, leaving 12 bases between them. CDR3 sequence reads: CASSREEGQPQHF. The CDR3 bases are TGTGCCAGCAGCAGGGAGGAGGGTCAGCCCCAGCATTTT.

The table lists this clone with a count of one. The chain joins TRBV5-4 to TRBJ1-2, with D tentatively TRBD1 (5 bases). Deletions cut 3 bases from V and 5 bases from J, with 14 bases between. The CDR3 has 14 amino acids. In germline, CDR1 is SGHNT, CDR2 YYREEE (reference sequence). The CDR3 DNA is TGTGCCAGCAGCTCGAGTTGGGAGGGGTATGGCTACACCTTC. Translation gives CASSSSWEGYGYTF.

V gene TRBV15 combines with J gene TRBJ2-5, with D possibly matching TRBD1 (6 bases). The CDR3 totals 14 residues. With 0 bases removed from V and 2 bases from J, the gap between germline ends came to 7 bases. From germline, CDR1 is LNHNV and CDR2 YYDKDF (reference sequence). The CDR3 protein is CATSREDRQETQYF. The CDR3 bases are TGTGCCACCAGCAGAGAGGACAGACAAGAGACCCAGTACTTC.

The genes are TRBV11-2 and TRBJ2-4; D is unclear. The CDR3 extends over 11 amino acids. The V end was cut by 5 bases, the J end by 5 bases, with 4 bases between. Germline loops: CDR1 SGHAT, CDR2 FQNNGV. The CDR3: CASSPQNIQYF. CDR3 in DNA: TGTGCCAGCAGCCCCCAAAACATTCAGTACTTC. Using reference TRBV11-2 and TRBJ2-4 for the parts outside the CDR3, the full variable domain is EAGVAQSPRYKIIEKRQSVAFWCNPISGHATLYWYQQILGQGPKLLIQFQNNGVVDDSQLPKDRFSAERLKGVDSTLKIQPAKLEDSAVYLCASSPQNIQYFGAGTRLSVL.

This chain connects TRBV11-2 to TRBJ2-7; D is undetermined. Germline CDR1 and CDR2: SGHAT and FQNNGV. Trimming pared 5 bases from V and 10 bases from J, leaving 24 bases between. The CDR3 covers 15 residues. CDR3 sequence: CASSPRQVEPWGQYF. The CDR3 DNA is TGTGCCAGCAGCCCCAGGCAGGTAGAGCCGTGGGGACAGTACTTC.

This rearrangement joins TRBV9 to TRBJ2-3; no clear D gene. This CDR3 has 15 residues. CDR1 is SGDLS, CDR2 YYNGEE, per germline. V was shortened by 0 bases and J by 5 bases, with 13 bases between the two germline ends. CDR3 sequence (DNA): TGTGCCAGCAGCGTAGGTCTCATTTTAAAAGATACGCAGTATTTT. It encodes CASSVGLILKDTQYF.

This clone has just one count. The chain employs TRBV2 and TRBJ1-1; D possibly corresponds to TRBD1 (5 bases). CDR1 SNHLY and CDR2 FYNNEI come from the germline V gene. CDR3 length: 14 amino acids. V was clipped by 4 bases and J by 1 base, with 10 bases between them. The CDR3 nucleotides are TGTGCCAGCAGTGTTCAGGGCCGGAACACTGAAGCTTTCTTT. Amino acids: CASSVQGRNTEAFF.

For the CDR3, the DNA is TGTGCCAGCAGCCAAGATTCCAGGGTCGAGCAGTACTTC. Amino acids: CASSQDSRVEQYF. The V call is TRBV7-9, the J call TRBJ2-7; possible D gene TRBD1, 5 bases. V lost 5 bases, J lost 6 bases, and 14 bases lay in between. Per germline, CDR1 SEHNR and CDR2 FQNEAQ (reference sequence). This CDR3 has 13 residues.

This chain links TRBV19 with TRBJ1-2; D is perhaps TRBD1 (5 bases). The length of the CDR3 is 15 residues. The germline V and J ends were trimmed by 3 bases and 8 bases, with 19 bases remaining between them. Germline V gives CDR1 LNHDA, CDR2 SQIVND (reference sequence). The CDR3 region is CASSIGTSIMRGYTF. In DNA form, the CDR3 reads TGTGCCAGTAGTATTGGGACTTCCATAATGCGAGGCTACACCTTC.

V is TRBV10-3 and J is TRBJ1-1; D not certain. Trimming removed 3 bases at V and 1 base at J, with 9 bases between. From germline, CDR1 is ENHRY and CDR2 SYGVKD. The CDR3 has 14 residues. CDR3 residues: CAISDRVGNTEAFF. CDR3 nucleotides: TGTGCCATCAGTGACCGGGTCGGGAACACTGAAGCTTTCTTT.

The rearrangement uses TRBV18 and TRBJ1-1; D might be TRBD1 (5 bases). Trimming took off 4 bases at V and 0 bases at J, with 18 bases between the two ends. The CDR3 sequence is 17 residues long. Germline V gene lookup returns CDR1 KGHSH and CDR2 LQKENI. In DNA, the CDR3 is TGTGCCAGCTCACACACCCGGGACGCCGGCCTGAACACTGAAGCTTTCTTT. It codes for CASSHTRDAGLNTEAFF.

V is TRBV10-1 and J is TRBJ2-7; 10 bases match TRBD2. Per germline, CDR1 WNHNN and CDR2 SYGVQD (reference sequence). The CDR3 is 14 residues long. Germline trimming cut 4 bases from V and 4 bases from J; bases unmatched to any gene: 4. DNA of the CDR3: TGCGCCAGCAGTGGGGTAGCGGGAGGTTACGAGCAGTACTTC. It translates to CASSGVAGGYEQYF.

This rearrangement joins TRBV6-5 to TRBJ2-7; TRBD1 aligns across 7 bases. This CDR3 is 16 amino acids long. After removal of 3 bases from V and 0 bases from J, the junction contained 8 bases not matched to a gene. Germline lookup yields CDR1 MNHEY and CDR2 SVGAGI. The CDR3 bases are TGTGCCAGCAGTTATAACTTAGGGACAGCCTCCTACGAGCAGTACTTC. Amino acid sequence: CASSYNLGTASYEQYF.

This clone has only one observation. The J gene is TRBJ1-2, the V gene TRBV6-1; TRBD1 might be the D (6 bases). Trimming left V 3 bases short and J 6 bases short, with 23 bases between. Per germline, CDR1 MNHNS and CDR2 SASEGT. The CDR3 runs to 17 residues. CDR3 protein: CASSETQGWLPLDGYTF. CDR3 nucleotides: TGTGCCAGCAGTGAGACACAGGGATGGTTACCGTTAGATGGCTACACCTTC.

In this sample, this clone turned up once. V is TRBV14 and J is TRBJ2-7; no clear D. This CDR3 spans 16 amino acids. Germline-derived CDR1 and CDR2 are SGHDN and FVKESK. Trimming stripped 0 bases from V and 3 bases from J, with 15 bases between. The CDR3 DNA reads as TGTGCCAGCAGCCAAGATCTTACAGCCAGTCTCTACGAGCAGTACTTC. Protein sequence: CASSQDLTASLYEQYF.